This T cell receptor beta chain stems from a study of vaccination and CD4 T cells after COVID-19. Across the study: With a range of 35 to 161, the median interval from diagnosis to drawing post-COVID samples was around 100 days. Study-wide results and caveats: The cohort comprised relatively few convalescent patients, and no early post-infection timepoints were analyzed. Vaccine-specific clones numbering 304 of 307 showed spike mono-reactivity in convalescent patients.

Regarding this clonotype: What it recognizes is unknown.

Germline V gene data show CDR1 as SQVTM and CDR2 as ANQGSEA. The CDR3 consists of 15 residues. V lost 0 bases to trimming and J lost 0 bases, with 10 bases between them. Treatment here: roughly 10-day PBMC culture with coronavirus spike peptide pools or control peptides (ViraFEST assay). Sequencing of the DNA from cultured CD4+ T cells was carried out with the Oncomine TCR Beta short-read assay. From the PCR reads, TCRdb called clonotypes with MiXCR, one entry per CDR3 protein. This table holds roughly 16,000 distinct CDR3 sequences, 63% found once. The chain is built from TRBV29-1 and TRBJ2-3; D remains ambiguous. The source of this sequence is a human donor who had recovered from COVID-19. Sequences were obtained from CD4+ T cells from blood, cultured in vitro. This CDR3 reads CSVEEIWGSTDTQYF. The CDR3 DNA sequence: TGCAGCGTTGAAGAGATATGGGGTAGCACAGATACGCAGTATTTT.